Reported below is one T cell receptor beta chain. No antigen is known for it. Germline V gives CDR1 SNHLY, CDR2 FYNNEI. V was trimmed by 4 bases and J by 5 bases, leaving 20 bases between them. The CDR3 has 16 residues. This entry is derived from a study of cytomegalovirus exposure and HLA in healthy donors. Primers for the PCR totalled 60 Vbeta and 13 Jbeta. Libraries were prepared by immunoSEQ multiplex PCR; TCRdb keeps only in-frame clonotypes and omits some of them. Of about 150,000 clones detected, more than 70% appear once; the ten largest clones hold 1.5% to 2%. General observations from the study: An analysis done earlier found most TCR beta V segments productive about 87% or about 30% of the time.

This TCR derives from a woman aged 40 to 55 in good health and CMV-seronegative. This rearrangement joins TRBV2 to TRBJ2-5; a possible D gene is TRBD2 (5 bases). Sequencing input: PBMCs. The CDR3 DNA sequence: TGTGCCAGCAGTGTTGCGGTAGCGACCCCTGTGGAGACCCAGTACTTC. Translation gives CASSVAVATPVETQYF.